These T cell receptor beta chains were read from a single sample in a study of OX40 agonist ivuxolimab in advanced cancers. Assay used: immunoSEQ multiplex PCR; TCRdb lists only in-frame clones, some missing. The table lists tens of thousands of clones, roughly 85% of them singletons. The sample here was CD4+ or CD8+ T cells sorted from blood, taken in a trial of the OX40 agonist ivuxolimab. The source is an adult with an advanced solid tumor such as melanoma, head and neck, liver or kidney cancer. The CDR3 runs from the conserved cysteine through the conserved F or W. D genes are given only for firm matches. The size field is filled for only some rows; it gives once, few, many or a size class.

CDR3nt	CDR3aa	d_gene	j_gene	abundance	v_gene
TGCGCCAGCAGCCAAGAATCAACAGCCATACCTATTTCTGGAAACACCATATATTTT	CASSQESTAIPISGNTIYF	.	TRBJ1-3	.	TRBV4-1
TGCAGCGTTGAAGGGTTCAGGGGGGACTCCTACGAGCAGTACTTC	CSVEGFRGDSYEQYF	.	TRBJ2-7	large	TRBV29-1
TGTGCCAGCAGTTCGACAGGGGATAATTCACCCCTCCACTTT	CASSSTGDNSPLHF	TRBD1	TRBJ1-6	.	TRBV27
TGTGCCAGTAGTATGGGTGGACAGCCCTGGGATGAGCAGTTCTTC	CASSMGGQPWDEQFF	.	TRBJ2-1	.	TRBV19
TGTGCCAGCAGTTACCTCAGCGAGGGCTACACTGAAGCTTTCTTT	CASSYLSEGYTEAFF	.	TRBJ1-1	.	TRBV6-5
TGTGCCAGCAGCCCTGAGTCCGGACAGGGGCTAAACTATGGCTACACCTTC	CASSPESGQGLNYGYTF	TRBD1	TRBJ1-2	few	TRBV9
TGTGCCAGCAGCACGGGTTATAGCAATCAGCCCCAGCATTTT	CASSTGYSNQPQHF	.	TRBJ1-5	few	TRBV7-9
TGTGCCAGCAGCTGGGGCAGCTTGAACACCGGGGAGCTGTTTTTT	CASSWGSLNTGELFF	.	TRBJ2-2	.	TRBV7-9
TGTGCCAGCAGCTTTAAGGGCACAGATACGCAGTATTTT	CASSFKGTDTQYF	.	TRBJ2-3	.	TRBV7-3
TGTGCCAGCTCACCCTTCGATTCCGACACTGAAGCTTTCTTT	CASSPFDSDTEAFF	.	TRBJ1-1	.	TRBV18
TGTGCCAGCAGCTTAAAAGGGCTAGCGGGGAACACCGGGGAGCTGTTTTTT	CASSLKGLAGNTGELFF	TRBD2	TRBJ2-2	.	TRBV7-3
TGCGCCAGCAGCCAATATAGCACAGATACGCAGTATTTT	CASSQYSTDTQYF	.	TRBJ2-3	.	TRBV4-3
TGTGCCAGCAGCCCACCCCGGGGTCCCTCAGGACCCTATGGCTACACCTTC	CASSPPRGPSGPYGYTF	.	TRBJ1-2	.	TRBV7-9
TGCGCCAGCAGCTTGGTGGGGGGTAATGAAGCTTTCTTT	CASSLVGGNEAFF	.	TRBJ1-1	.	TRBV5-1
TGTGCCTGGGGGGGGCCCGATCAGCCCCAGCATTTT	CAWGGPDQPQHF	.	TRBJ1-5	.	TRBV30
TGCAGCGTTGACACTGGGGGCCGTAATACGCAGTATTTT	CSVDTGGRNTQYF	.	TRBJ2-3	few	TRBV29-1
TGTGCCAGCAGCGTTCAAGGAGTCCAAGAGACCCAGTACTTC	CASSVQGVQETQYF	.	TRBJ2-5	once	TRBV9
TGTGCCAGTAGTATGTTTCGCAGGGCTGAAGCTTTCTTT	CASSMFRRAEAFF	.	TRBJ1-1	.	TRBV19
TGCGCCAGCAGCTTAAGGGCCACTAATGAAAAACTGTTTTTT	CASSLRATNEKLFF	.	TRBJ1-4	.	TRBV5-1
TGTGCCAGTAGTGCGGGGACAGGGGCGCCCGGGGATCAGCCCCAGCATTTT	CASSAGTGAPGDQPQHF	TRBD1	TRBJ1-5	.	TRBV19
TGTGCCAGCAGCGGTGCTCTGACTCCGGGAGGGACCCAGTACTTC	CASSGALTPGGTQYF	TRBD2	TRBJ2-5	.	TRBV6-1
TGTGCCAGCAGCTTGAGCTATGATGCAAGCACTGAAGCTTTCTTT	CASSLSYDASTEAFF	.	TRBJ1-1	.	TRBV7-9
TGCGCCAGCAGCATAGAGGGGGGGGAGACCCAGTACTTC	CASSIEGGETQYF	.	TRBJ2-5	.	TRBV5-1
TGCGCCAGCAGCCAAGATCTGGGATCCGGGAGAGAAAAACTGTTTTTT	CASSQDLGSGREKLFF	.	TRBJ1-4	.	TRBV4-3
TGTGCCAGCAGCCCCCCCGCTCCCCTCACAGATACGCAGTATTTT	CASSPPAPLTDTQYF	.	TRBJ2-3	.	TRBV14
TGCAGCGTTGATGTTGAGGGAGGTGAAGCTTTCTTT	CSVDVEGGEAFF	.	TRBJ1-1	.	TRBV29-1
TGTGCCAGCTCAGGGCAGGAGGACGCCGGGGAGCTGTTTTTT	CASSGQEDAGELFF	.	TRBJ2-2	.	TRBV18
TGTGCCAGCAGTTACTCCCCAGGGGGCGCTGGAAACACCATATATTTT	CASSYSPGGAGNTIYF	TRBD1	TRBJ1-3	.	TRBV6-5
TGTGCCAGCAGCCCTCGTTCCGGGACTATCATGGAGACCCAGTACTTC	CASSPRSGTIMETQYF	TRBD2	TRBJ2-5	.	TRBV9
TGTGCCAGCAGCGTAGCCGCGGGCAGGGGGGACGAGCAGTACTTC	CASSVAAGRGDEQYF	.	TRBJ2-7	once	TRBV9
TGTGCCAGCAGCTTTGGACAGGGGGTCTACGAGCAGTACTTC	CASSFGQGVYEQYF	TRBD1	TRBJ2-7	.	TRBV7-2
TGCGCCAGCAACCTGGACAGGAGTAATCAGCCCCAGCATTTT	CASNLDRSNQPQHF	TRBD1	TRBJ1-5	.	TRBV23-1
TGTGCCAGCACCTTGAGGGTGGACTATGGCTACACCTTC	CASTLRVDYGYTF	.	TRBJ1-2	few	TRBV28
TGTGCCAGCTCACCACCGGGACTAGGGTCCGACAATGAGCAGTTCTTC	CASSPPGLGSDNEQFF	TRBD2	TRBJ2-1	.	TRBV18
TGTGCCAGCAGTTTTTTTGGGGGACAGACCTACGAGCAGTACTTC	CASSFFGGQTYEQYF	TRBD1	TRBJ2-7	.	TRBV28
TGTGCCAGCAGCCCGGACCGGAGCTCCTACAATGAGCAGTTCTTC	CASSPDRSSYNEQFF	.	TRBJ2-1	.	TRBV7-6
TGTGCCAGCAGCTTAGTCGGGGCTGAGGCTTTCTTT	CASSLVGAEAFF	.	TRBJ1-1	.	TRBV7-2
TGTGCCATCAGTGGAGTAGGGCAGGGTGGTTGGACCCAGTACTTC	CAISGVGQGGWTQYF	.	TRBJ2-5	few	TRBV10-3
TGTGCCAGCAGATGGGACAGAGGAAACACCGGGGAGCTGTTTTTT	CASRWDRGNTGELFF	TRBD1	TRBJ2-2	.	TRBV6-1
TGTGCCAGCAGCAACATCTTGCGGGGGGGCACCTACGAGCAGTACTTC	CASSNILRGGTYEQYF	TRBD2	TRBJ2-7	.	TRBV7-6
TGTGCCAGCAGTCAGACAGGGAACACTGAAGCTTTCTTT	CASSQTGNTEAFF	.	TRBJ1-1	.	TRBV6-1
TGTGCCAGCACCATCGGGAGGGATCAATCACCCCTCCACTTT	CASTIGRDQSPLHF	.	TRBJ1-6	.	TRBV5-6
TGTGCCGGCACCCCCCAGCGTATCCAGTACTTC	CAGTPQRIQYF	.	TRBJ2-5	once	TRBV2
TGCGCCAGCAGCTTGGCCCCAGGGGGTAATTATGGCTACACCTTC	CASSLAPGGNYGYTF	TRBD1	TRBJ1-2	.	TRBV5-1
TGCGCCAGCAGCCAAGTTGTGGGTCCTGGGGCCAACGTCCTGACTTTC	CASSQVVGPGANVLTF	.	TRBJ2-6	.	TRBV4-1
TGCGCCAGCATGGGGACAGATACAGATACGCAGTATTTT	CASMGTDTDTQYF	TRBD1	TRBJ2-3	.	TRBV5-1